The clone carrying this TCR beta chain turned up a few times. As part of library construction, unique molecular identifiers were attached to individual cDNA molecules. TCRdb re-called the 5' RACE reads with MiXCR, one entry per CDR3 protein. Of about 60,000 distinct CDR3 sequences detected, roughly 5.9% appear once; the ten largest clones hold almost 7%. These data are taken from a study of early T cells in non-severe SARS-CoV-2 infection. Study overall: The chains were unpaired, and the sequenced material was bulk RNA from unsorted whole blood.

The V end was cut by 2 bases, the J end by 1 base, with 12 bases between. CDR1 KGHSH and CDR2 LQKENI come from the germline V gene. This CDR3 contains 16 residues. The J gene is TRBJ2-4, the V gene TRBV18, with D perhaps TRBD2 (6 bases). The sequenced material came from whole blood. The sequence came from an adult who was a healthcare worker with PCR-confirmed SARS-CoV-2 infection or an uninfected control (not recorded which). The CDR3 sequence is CASSPMGEAAKNIQYF. CDR3 in DNA: TGTGCCAGCTCACCAATGGGGGAGGCGGCCAAAAACATTCAGTACTTC.